A selection of T cell receptor beta chains follows, all from one sample in a study of regulatory T cells in long-lasting Graves disease. TCRdb re-analysed the multiplex PCR reads in MiXCR, keeping a single row per CDR3 protein. Of some 470,000 distinct CDR3 sequences listed, 20% to 25% are singletons. The sequencing used peripheral blood mononuclear cells (PBMCs), collected when the disease was refractory, from a patient treated with antithyroid drugs. The receptors stem from a female donor with Graves disease. Both conserved end residues are trimmed from each CDR3. Each record gives: V gene, J gene, D gene, CDR3 protein. The D gene is left open where the match is weak.

>TRBV15|TRBJ2-7|TRBD2
ATSSLSGRAKEQY
>TRBV12-3/TRBV12-4|TRBJ2-2|TRBD1
ASSPGQGSAGELF
>TRBV2|TRBJ2-1|.
ASSEVARGPYNEQF
>TRBV3-1|TRBJ1-1|.
ASSLTPRMEALNTEAF
>TRBV2|TRBJ2-5|.
ASSERQELTQY
>TRBV2|TRBJ2-1|.
ASSGRGDNNEQF
>TRBV28|TRBJ2-7|TRBD2
ASSSLGGGYEQY
>TRBV7-8|TRBJ2-1|.
ASSLILRNEQF
>TRBV7-2|TRBJ1-2|.
ASSFQWGYT
>TRBV6-2/TRBV6-3|TRBJ1-5|.
ASSYSTTGQPQH
>TRBV12-3/TRBV12-4|TRBJ1-5|.
ASRADRKYSNQPQH
>TRBV6-5|TRBJ2-3|.
ASSYWEADTQY
>TRBV6-1|TRBJ1-4|TRBD1
ASRKQGEKEKLF
>TRBV12-3/TRBV12-4|TRBJ1-2|.
ASSSTGGDWGYT
>TRBV7-2|TRBJ1-2|.
ASSLEQGFINYGYT
>TRBV7-9|TRBJ1-1|.
ASSLPTDLPATEAF
>TRBV28|TRBJ2-3|.
ASSFWERGSPDTQY
>TRBV10-3|TRBJ1-1|.
AISESEGVEAF
>TRBV6-2/TRBV6-3|TRBJ1-4|TRBD1
ASSEMGTGKEKLF
>TRBV5-5|TRBJ2-2|.
ASSLEWAGPNTGELF
>TRBV28|TRBJ2-5|.
ASTTGRRTGETQY
>TRBV11-1|TRBJ2-7|.
ASSPVTPSPRQY
>TRBV6-1|TRBJ2-7|.
ANLEGVYEQY
>TRBV5-1|TRBJ2-7|TRBD1
ASSSRQGATEQY
>TRBV6-1|TRBJ2-5|TRBD1
ASRFSQGFGTQY
>TRBV30|TRBJ2-7|.
AWSPAQVEDEQY
>TRBV6-2/TRBV6-3|TRBJ2-7|.
ASRPGTSQSYEQY
>TRBV20-1|TRBJ2-5|TRBD1
SARRGQRKETQY
>TRBV5-1|TRBJ1-6|TRBD1
ASSFQDRGRSSPLH
>TRBV28|TRBJ2-2|.
ASSPGRRPGELF
>TRBV27|TRBJ1-2|TRBD1
ASTSGGSGYT
>TRBV28|TRBJ1-4|TRBD1
ASSSGQGEKLF
>TRBV20-1|TRBJ1-3|.
SAREGGSGNTIY
>TRBV19|TRBJ2-2|TRBD2
ASSMASSGRWGRGTGELF
>TRBV6-1|TRBJ2-7|.
ASGYEQY